This entry describes one TCR beta chain. The target antigen is unknown. The protocol was immunoSEQ multiplex PCR, while the TCRdb copy is restricted to in-frame clones and leaves out a portion. There are around 80,000 clones in the sample; under 95% occur only once, and around 25% lies in the top ten. The source of the sample is a study of brain T cells in children with intractable seizures. Overall study results and limits: Patients' HCMV serostatus was unknown; virus specificity rests on CDR3 similarity alone. Absence of clones before surgery may stem from lower sequencing depth.

Surgery cases with the highest brain T cell transcript signatures were chosen for sequencing. Patients received at least one anti-epileptic drug before surgery. This TCR was sampled from a girl aged 2-10 years with Rasmussen encephalitis and intractable seizures. The starting material was peripheral blood, obtained at surgery.

The chain's CDR3 is CASSLSPTGGQFF. The DNA of the CDR3 is TGTGCCAGCAGTTTATCGCCGACCGGAGGACAGTTCTTC. J is TRBJ2-1 and V is TRBV12-3 or TRBV12-4, with a weak D call TRBD2 (5 bases). The CDR3 contains 13 residues. The V end lost 2 bases, the J end lost 13 bases, and 15 bases lay between the germline ends.